This paragraph reports one T cell receptor beta chain. This specimen belongs to a study of T cells in Graves' hyperthyroidism and ophthalmopathy. No ophthalmopathy progression within 18 months constituted stable Graves' hyperthyroidism. The study left out patients who had uncontrolled infection, other autoimmune disease, pregnancy or lactation. It was RNA transcripts that yielded the amplified TCR beta CDR3 regions. Carried out on the TCR CDR3, a first-round RT-PCR used the HTBI primer set. TCRdb fed the multiplex PCR reads into MiXCR, producing one record per CDR3 protein. The sample lists around 520,000 distinct CDR3 sequences, about 15% occurring once. Trimming cost V 4 bases and J 4 bases, with 17 bases left between them. CDR3 length: 15 amino acids. CDR1 SEHNR and CDR2 FQNEAQ come from the germline V gene (reference sequence).

The clonotype comes from a woman between 35 and 50 years old with Graves' hyperthyroidism. Sequencing was carried out using blood. The genes are TRBV7-9 and TRBJ2-7; D may correspond to TRBD1 or TRBD2 (6 bases each). CDR3 sequence reads: CASSSPTGAVYEQYF. DNA of the CDR3: TGTGCCAGCAGCTCGCCAACGGGGGCTGTTTACGAGCAGTACTTC.